A selection of T cell receptor beta chains follows, all from one sample in a study of T cell changes during pregnancy in multiple sclerosis. Clones were sequenced by immunoSEQ multiplex PCR, and TCRdb holds only the in-frame ones, with some missing. The sample has tens of thousands of clones; 91% are singletons. Sample: peripheral blood, taken after pregnancy. All receptors come from a female donor in good health, enrolled as a control in a pregnancy study. Each CDR3 is given with its conserved first and last residue. The D gene is left open where the match is weak. Clone size is not always given. Where it is, it says once, few, many or a class for expanded clones.

d_call: -
clone_size: -
j_call: TRBJ2-3
v_call: TRBV4-3
cdr3_aa: CASSLRGGHQPQYF
cdr3_nt: TGCGCCAGCAGCCTTCGTGGGGGCCACCAACCGCAGTATTTT

d_call: -
clone_size: few
j_call: TRBJ1-1
v_call: TRBV9
cdr3_aa: CASSVGEMNTEAFF
cdr3_nt: TGTGCCAGCAGCGTAGGGGAGATGAACACTGAAGCTTTCTTT

d_call: -
clone_size: -
j_call: TRBJ2-2
v_call: TRBV4-2
cdr3_aa: CASSQARGTGELFF
cdr3_nt: TGTGCCAGCAGCCAAGCCCGGGGGACCGGGGAGCTGTTTTTT

d_call: -
clone_size: -
j_call: TRBJ1-2
v_call: TRBV30
cdr3_aa: CAWSPKMGHATYPSDGYTF
cdr3_nt: TGTGCCTGGAGTCCGAAAATGGGACACGCGACCTACCCCTCAGATGGCTACACCTTC

d_call: -
clone_size: -
j_call: TRBJ2-1
v_call: TRBV29-1
cdr3_aa: CSVESRGRGEQFF
cdr3_nt: TGCAGCGTTGAGAGTCGGGGGAGGGGGGAGCAGTTCTTC

d_call: -
clone_size: once
j_call: TRBJ1-2
v_call: TRBV20-1
cdr3_aa: CSASANYGYTF
cdr3_nt: TGCAGTGCCTCAGCTAACTATGGCTACACCTTC

d_call: TRBD1
clone_size: once
j_call: TRBJ1-2
v_call: TRBV19
cdr3_aa: CASSPSGGRGYTF
cdr3_nt: TGTGCCAGTAGTCCGTCAGGGGGCCGGGGCTACACCTTC

d_call: -
clone_size: -
j_call: TRBJ1-6
v_call: TRBV6-1
cdr3_aa: CASSARGGVSSYNSPLHF
cdr3_nt: TGTGCCAGCAGTGCCCGGGGCGGGGTCAGCTCCTATAATTCACCCCTCCACTTT

d_call: -
clone_size: few
j_call: TRBJ1-2
v_call: TRBV5-4
cdr3_aa: CASSLAPEGYYGYTF
cdr3_nt: TGTGCCAGCAGCTTAGCCCCGGAGGGTTACTATGGCTACACCTTC

d_call: -
clone_size: -
j_call: TRBJ1-1
v_call: TRBV27
cdr3_aa: CASSSNPRVRKDTEAFF
cdr3_nt: TGTGCCAGCAGCTCGAACCCCAGGGTACGGAAGGACACTGAAGCTTTCTTT

d_call: TRBD1
clone_size: -
j_call: TRBJ2-3
v_call: TRBV4-3
cdr3_aa: CASSQDRQGVDTQYF
cdr3_nt: TGCGCCAGCAGCCAAGATCGGCAGGGGGTGGATACGCAGTATTTT

d_call: -
clone_size: -
j_call: TRBJ2-7
v_call: TRBV5-5
cdr3_aa: CASTPSAGGYYEQYF
cdr3_nt: TGTGCCAGCACCCCCAGCGCAGGGGGGTACTACGAGCAGTACTTC

d_call: -
clone_size: -
j_call: TRBJ1-4
v_call: TRBV4-3
cdr3_aa: CASSQGRRANEKLFF
cdr3_nt: TGCGCCAGCAGCCAAGGGAGGAGAGCTAATGAAAAACTGTTTTTT

d_call: TRBD2
clone_size: -
j_call: TRBJ2-1
v_call: TRBV9
cdr3_aa: CASSGERGGYNEQFF
cdr3_nt: TGTGCCAGCAGCGGGGAGCGGGGGGGCTACAATGAGCAGTTCTTC

d_call: TRBD2
clone_size: -
j_call: TRBJ2-5
v_call: TRBV9
cdr3_aa: CASNLAGNGLETQYF
cdr3_nt: TGTGCCAGCAACCTAGCGGGGAATGGATTAGAGACCCAGTACTTC

d_call: TRBD1
clone_size: -
j_call: TRBJ1-1
v_call: TRBV19
cdr3_aa: CASSTQQGAGTEAFF
cdr3_nt: TGTGCCAGTAGTACACAACAGGGGGCCGGCACTGAAGCTTTCTTT

d_call: -
clone_size: many
j_call: TRBJ1-2
v_call: TRBV5-6
cdr3_aa: CASSSDYGYTF
cdr3_nt: TGTGCCAGCAGCTCAGACTATGGCTACACCTTC

d_call: -
clone_size: few
j_call: TRBJ1-1
v_call: TRBV7-9
cdr3_aa: CASSLAGRGDEAFF
cdr3_nt: TGTGCCAGCAGCTTAGCCGGCAGGGGAGATGAAGCTTTCTTT

d_call: -
clone_size: -
j_call: TRBJ1-2
v_call: TRBV27
cdr3_aa: CASRPSGGNYGYTF
cdr3_nt: TGTGCCAGCAGACCCTCGGGTGGGAACTATGGCTACACCTTC

d_call: -
clone_size: -
j_call: TRBJ1-6
v_call: TRBV11-1
cdr3_aa: CASSLERQKSPLHF
cdr3_nt: TGTGCCAGCAGCTTGGAGCGACAGAAGTCACCCCTCCACTTT

d_call: -
clone_size: -
j_call: TRBJ1-5
v_call: TRBV7-9
cdr3_aa: CASSSGDVRNQPQHF
cdr3_nt: TGTGCCAGCAGCTCAGGGGACGTAAGAAATCAGCCCCAGCATTTT

d_call: -
clone_size: -
j_call: TRBJ2-3
v_call: TRBV2
cdr3_aa: CASSSPRDSSRTDTQYF
cdr3_nt: TGTGCCAGCAGCTCCCCCCGGGACTCTTCTCGCACAGATACGCAGTATTTT

d_call: -
clone_size: once
j_call: TRBJ2-2
v_call: TRBV7-9
cdr3_aa: CASSLAETGELFF
cdr3_nt: TGTGCCAGCAGCTTAGCGGAGACCGGGGAGCTGTTTTTT

d_call: TRBD1
clone_size: -
j_call: TRBJ1-6
v_call: TRBV18
cdr3_aa: CASSPGTGSSNSPLHF
cdr3_nt: TGTGCCAGCTCACCCGGGACAGGGTCATCTAATTCACCCCTCCACTTT

d_call: -
clone_size: -
j_call: TRBJ2-1
v_call: TRBV13
cdr3_aa: CASSFNRVENEQFF
cdr3_nt: TGTGCCAGCAGCTTTAACCGGGTTGAGAATGAGCAGTTCTTC

d_call: -
clone_size: -
j_call: TRBJ1-5
v_call: TRBV5-8
cdr3_aa: CASSLAVSQPQHF
cdr3_nt: TGTGCCAGCAGCTTGGCGGTGAGTCAGCCCCAGCATTTT

d_call: TRBD2
clone_size: -
j_call: TRBJ2-3
v_call: TRBV30
cdr3_aa: CAWKAGGVRDTQYF
cdr3_nt: TGTGCCTGGAAAGCGGGGGGTGTTCGAGATACGCAGTATTTT

d_call: -
clone_size: -
j_call: TRBJ2-5
v_call: TRBV5-6
cdr3_aa: CASSLAQGRGTQYF
cdr3_nt: TGTGCCAGCAGCTTGGCACAGGGGCGGGGGACCCAGTACTTC

d_call: TRBD1
clone_size: -
j_call: TRBJ2-7
v_call: TRBV7-3
cdr3_aa: CASSSQGAEQYF
cdr3_nt: TGTGCCAGCAGCTCACAGGGGGCCGAGCAGTACTTC

d_call: -
clone_size: -
j_call: TRBJ1-2
v_call: TRBV5-4
cdr3_aa: CASSFLGGAGGYTF
cdr3_nt: TGTGCCAGCAGCTTTCTCGGCGGGGCGGGGGGCTACACCTTC

d_call: TRBD2
clone_size: -
j_call: TRBJ2-5
v_call: TRBV9
cdr3_aa: CASSVNVGGQETQYF
cdr3_nt: TGTGCCAGCAGCGTAAATGTGGGGGGGCAAGAGACCCAGTACTTC

d_call: -
clone_size: -
j_call: TRBJ2-7
v_call: TRBV10-3
cdr3_aa: CAISERVDTGTSEDEQYF
cdr3_nt: TGTGCCATCAGTGAGCGGGTAGATACCGGGACATCAGAGGACGAGCAGTACTTC

d_call: -
clone_size: -
j_call: TRBJ1-1
v_call: TRBV7-3
cdr3_aa: CASSPPGDTEAFF
cdr3_nt: TGTGCCAGCAGCCCCCCCGGGGACACTGAAGCTTTCTTT

d_call: -
clone_size: -
j_call: TRBJ2-5
v_call: TRBV5-6
cdr3_aa: CASSRRAETQYF
cdr3_nt: TGTGCCAGCAGTCGGAGAGCGGAGACCCAGTACTTC

d_call: -
clone_size: -
j_call: TRBJ2-4
v_call: TRBV21-1
cdr3_aa: CASSRGGTSGGLPSKNIQYF
cdr3_nt: TGTGCCAGCAGCAGAGGCGGGACTAGCGGGGGGCTACCCTCCAAAAACATTCAGTACTTC

d_call: -
clone_size: -
j_call: TRBJ1-5
v_call: TRBV5-5
cdr3_aa: CASSLGFGGEPQHF
cdr3_nt: TGTGCCAGCAGCTTGGGTTTTGGGGGGGAGCCCCAGCATTTT

d_call: TRBD1
clone_size: -
j_call: TRBJ1-6
v_call: TRBV28
cdr3_aa: CASRERTGGNSPLHF
cdr3_nt: TGTGCCAGCAGGGAGCGGACAGGGGGGAATTCACCCCTCCACTTT

d_call: -
clone_size: -
j_call: TRBJ2-1
v_call: TRBV7-9
cdr3_aa: CASSTPGVADNEQFF
cdr3_nt: TGTGCCAGCAGCACCCCGGGGGTAGCGGACAATGAGCAGTTCTTC

d_call: TRBD2
clone_size: -
j_call: TRBJ2-6
v_call: TRBV7-2
cdr3_aa: CASSLDRGGSGANVLTF
cdr3_nt: TGTGCCAGCAGCTTAGACCGGGGGGGCTCTGGGGCCAACGTCCTGACTTTC

d_call: TRBD1
clone_size: -
j_call: TRBJ1-6
v_call: TRBV9
cdr3_aa: CASSVGQGPYNSPLHF
cdr3_nt: TGTGCCAGCAGCGTAGGACAGGGCCCCTATAATTCACCCCTCCACTTT

d_call: TRBD2
clone_size: -
j_call: TRBJ2-2
v_call: TRBV4-3
cdr3_aa: CASSQAPLAGNTGELFF
cdr3_nt: TGCGCCAGCAGCCAAGCTCCCCTAGCGGGGAACACCGGGGAGCTGTTTTTT

d_call: -
clone_size: -
j_call: TRBJ1-5
v_call: TRBV28
cdr3_aa: CASSRGQSNQPQHF
cdr3_nt: TGTGCCAGCAGTAGGGGACAAAGCAATCAGCCCCAGCATTTT

d_call: -
clone_size: -
j_call: TRBJ1-6
v_call: TRBV6-6
cdr3_aa: CASSRTRQTNSPLHF
cdr3_nt: TGTGCCAGCAGTCGCACCCGACAGACTAATTCACCCCTCCACTTT

d_call: -
clone_size: -
j_call: TRBJ1-4
v_call: TRBV7-9
cdr3_aa: CASSLRDRFNEKLFF
cdr3_nt: TGTGCCAGCAGCTTACGAGACAGGTTTAATGAAAAACTGTTTTTT

d_call: -
clone_size: -
j_call: TRBJ1-2
v_call: TRBV4-1
cdr3_aa: CASSQETGLWLGYTF
cdr3_nt: TGCGCCAGCAGCCAAGAGACAGGCCTTTGGTTGGGCTACACCTTC

d_call: -
clone_size: -
j_call: TRBJ2-7
v_call: TRBV5-1
cdr3_aa: CASSPSTGYDYEQYF
cdr3_nt: TGCGCCAGCAGCCCCTCGACAGGTTACGACTACGAGCAGTACTTC

d_call: TRBD1
clone_size: -
j_call: TRBJ2-7
v_call: TRBV5-6
cdr3_aa: CASSPTGSSYEQYF
cdr3_nt: TGTGCCAGCAGCCCGACAGGGTCTTCCTACGAGCAGTACTTC

d_call: -
clone_size: -
j_call: TRBJ1-1
v_call: TRBV7-3
cdr3_aa: CASSAQNTEAFF
cdr3_nt: TGTGCCAGCAGCGCACAGAACACTGAAGCTTTCTTT

d_call: -
clone_size: -
j_call: TRBJ2-3
v_call: TRBV9
cdr3_aa: CASSSSMAGANTDTQYF
cdr3_nt: TGTGCCAGCAGCTCCAGTATGGCGGGGGCAAACACAGATACGCAGTATTTT

d_call: -
clone_size: -
j_call: TRBJ2-2
v_call: TRBV10-3
cdr3_aa: CAITPDSLTGELFF
cdr3_nt: TGTGCCATCACTCCGGACAGTTTAACCGGGGAGCTGTTTTTT

d_call: -
clone_size: once
j_call: TRBJ1-2
v_call: TRBV6-6
cdr3_aa: CASSFDSYGYTF
cdr3_nt: TGTGCCAGCAGCTTCGACAGCTATGGCTACACCTTC

d_call: -
clone_size: -
j_call: TRBJ2-5
v_call: TRBV18
cdr3_aa: CASSPRELKETQYF
cdr3_nt: TGTGCCAGCTCACCACGCGAACTCAAAGAGACCCAGTACTTC

d_call: TRBD1
clone_size: -
j_call: TRBJ2-6
v_call: TRBV19
cdr3_aa: CASRGTAGANVLTF
cdr3_nt: TGTGCCAGTAGAGGGACAGCTGGGGCCAACGTCCTGACTTTC

d_call: TRBD1
clone_size: -
j_call: TRBJ1-4
v_call: TRBV7-9
cdr3_aa: CASSFPGTAGNEKLFF
cdr3_nt: TGTGCCAGCAGCTTTCCCGGGACAGCCGGCAATGAAAAACTGTTTTTT

d_call: TRBD2
clone_size: -
j_call: TRBJ2-1
v_call: TRBV5-1
cdr3_aa: CASSLSGGPNEQFF
cdr3_nt: TGCGCCAGCAGCTTGTCGGGGGGGCCTAATGAGCAGTTCTTC

d_call: -
clone_size: -
j_call: TRBJ2-1
v_call: TRBV6-5
cdr3_aa: CASSSVTGYNEQFF
cdr3_nt: TGTGCCAGCAGTTCAGTTACGGGCTACAATGAGCAGTTCTTC